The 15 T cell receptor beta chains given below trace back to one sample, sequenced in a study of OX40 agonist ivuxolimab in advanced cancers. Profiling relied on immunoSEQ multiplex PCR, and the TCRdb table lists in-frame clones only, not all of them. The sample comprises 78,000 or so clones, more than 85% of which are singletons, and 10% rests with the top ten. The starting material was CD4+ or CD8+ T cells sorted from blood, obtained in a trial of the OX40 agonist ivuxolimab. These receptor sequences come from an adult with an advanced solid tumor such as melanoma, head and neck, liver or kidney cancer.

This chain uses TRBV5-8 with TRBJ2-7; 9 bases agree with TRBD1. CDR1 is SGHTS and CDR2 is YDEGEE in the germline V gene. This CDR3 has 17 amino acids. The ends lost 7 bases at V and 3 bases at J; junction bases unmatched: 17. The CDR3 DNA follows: TGTGCCAGCCCACCCAGGGACCGGACAGGGGTACTCTACGAGCAGTACTTC. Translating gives CASPPRDRTGVLYEQYF.

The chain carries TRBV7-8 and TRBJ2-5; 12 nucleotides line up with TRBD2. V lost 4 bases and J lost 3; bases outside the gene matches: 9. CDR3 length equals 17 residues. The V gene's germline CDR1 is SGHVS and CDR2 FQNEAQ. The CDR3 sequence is CASSSYPRLAGEETQYF. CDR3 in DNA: TGTGCCAGCAGCTCCTACCCAAGACTAGCGGGGGAAGAGACCCAGTACTTC. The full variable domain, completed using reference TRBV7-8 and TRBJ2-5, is GAGVSQSPRYKVAKRGQDVALRCDPISGHVSLFWYQQALGQGPEFLTYFQNEAQLDKSGLPSDRFFAERPEGSVSTLKIQRTQQEDSAVYLCASSSYPRLAGEETQYFGPGTRLLVL.

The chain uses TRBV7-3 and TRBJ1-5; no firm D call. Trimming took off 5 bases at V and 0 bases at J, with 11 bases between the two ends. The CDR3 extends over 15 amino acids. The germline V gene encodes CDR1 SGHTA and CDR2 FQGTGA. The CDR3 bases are TGTGCCAGCAGCCGCTTGGGGAATAGCAATCAGCCCCAGCATTTT. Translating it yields CASSRLGNSNQPQHF.

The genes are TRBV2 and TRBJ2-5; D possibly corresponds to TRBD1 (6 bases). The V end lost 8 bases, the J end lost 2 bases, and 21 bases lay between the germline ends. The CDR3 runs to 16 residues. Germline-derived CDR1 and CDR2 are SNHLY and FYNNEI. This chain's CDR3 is CASLPLRQDSQETQYF. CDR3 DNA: TGTGCCAGCTTACCGCTTCGTCAGGACAGTCAAGAGACCCAGTACTTC.

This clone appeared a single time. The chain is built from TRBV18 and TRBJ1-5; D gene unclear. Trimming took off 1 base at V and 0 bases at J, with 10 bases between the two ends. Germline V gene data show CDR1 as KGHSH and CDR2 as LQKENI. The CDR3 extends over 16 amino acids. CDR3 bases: TGTGCCAGCTCACCACGATGGTCCGATAGCAATCAGCCCCAGCATTTT. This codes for CASSPRWSDSNQPQHF.

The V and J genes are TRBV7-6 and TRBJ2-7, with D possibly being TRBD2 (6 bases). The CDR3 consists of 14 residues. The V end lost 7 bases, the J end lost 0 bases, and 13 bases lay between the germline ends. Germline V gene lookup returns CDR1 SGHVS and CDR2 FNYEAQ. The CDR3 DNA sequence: TGTGCCAGCACCGCGGGGACCAACTCCTACGAGCAGTACTTC. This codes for CASTAGTNSYEQYF.

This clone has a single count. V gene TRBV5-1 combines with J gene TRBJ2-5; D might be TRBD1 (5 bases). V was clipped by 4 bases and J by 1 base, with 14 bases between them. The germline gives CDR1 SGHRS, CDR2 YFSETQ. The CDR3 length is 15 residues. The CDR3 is CASSPLTGIQETQYF. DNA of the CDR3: TGCGCCAGCAGCCCTCTTACAGGCATCCAAGAGACCCAGTACTTC.

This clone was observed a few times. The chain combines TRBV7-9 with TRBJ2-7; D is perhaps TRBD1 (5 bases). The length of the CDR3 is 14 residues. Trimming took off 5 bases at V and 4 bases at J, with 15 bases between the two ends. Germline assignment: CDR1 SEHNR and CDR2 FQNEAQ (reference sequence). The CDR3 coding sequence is TGTGCCAGCAGCCAACTTGGGGCTAAGTACGAGCAGTACTTC. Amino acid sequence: CASSQLGAKYEQYF.

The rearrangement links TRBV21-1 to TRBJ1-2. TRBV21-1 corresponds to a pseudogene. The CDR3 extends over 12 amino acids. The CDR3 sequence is CGNGDPSYGYTF. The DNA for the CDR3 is TGTGGTAATGGGGACCCCTCATATGGCTACACCTTC.

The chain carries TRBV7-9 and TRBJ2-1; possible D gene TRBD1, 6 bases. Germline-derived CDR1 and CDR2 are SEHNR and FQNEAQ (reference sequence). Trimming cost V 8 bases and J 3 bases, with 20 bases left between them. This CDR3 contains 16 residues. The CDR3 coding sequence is TGTGCCAGCCACCCCCCCGACAGGTCGGTCTACAATGAGCAGTTCTTC. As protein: CASHPPDRSVYNEQFF.

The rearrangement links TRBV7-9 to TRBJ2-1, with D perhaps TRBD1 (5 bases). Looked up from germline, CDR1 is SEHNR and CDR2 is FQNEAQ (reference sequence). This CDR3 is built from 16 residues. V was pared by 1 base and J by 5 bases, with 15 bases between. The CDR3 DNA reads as TGTGCCAGCAGCTTAGGGTTCAGGGTGCAGGACAATGAGCAGTTCTTC. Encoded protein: CASSLGFRVQDNEQFF.

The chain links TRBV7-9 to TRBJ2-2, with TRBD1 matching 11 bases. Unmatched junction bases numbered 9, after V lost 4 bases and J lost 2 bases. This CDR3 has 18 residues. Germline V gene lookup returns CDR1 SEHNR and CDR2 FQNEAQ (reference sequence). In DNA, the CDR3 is TGTGCCAGCAGCTCCACATGGACAGGGGGCCACAACACCGGGGAGCTGTTTTTT. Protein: CASSSTWTGGHNTGELFF. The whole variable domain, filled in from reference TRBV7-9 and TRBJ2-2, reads DTGVSQNPRHKITKRGQNVTFRCDPISEHNRLYWYRQTLGQGPEFLTYFQNEAQLEKSRLLSDRFSAERPKGSFSTLEIQRTEQGDSAMYLCASSSTWTGGHNTGELFFGEGSRLTVL.

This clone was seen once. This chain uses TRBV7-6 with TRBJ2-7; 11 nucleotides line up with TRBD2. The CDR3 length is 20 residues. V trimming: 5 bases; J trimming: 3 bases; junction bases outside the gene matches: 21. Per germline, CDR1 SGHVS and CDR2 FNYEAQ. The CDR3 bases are TGTGCCAGCAGCCCAACGGTGGGTGGGCTAGCGGGGGGCGGAATCTACGAGCAGTACTTC. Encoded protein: CASSPTVGGLAGGGIYEQYF.

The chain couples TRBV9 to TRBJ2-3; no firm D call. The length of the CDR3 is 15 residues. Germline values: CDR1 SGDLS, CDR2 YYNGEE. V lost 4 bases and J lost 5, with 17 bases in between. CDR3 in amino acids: CASSPPKGFEDTQYF. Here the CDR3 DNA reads TGTGCCAGCAGCCCACCCAAAGGATTCGAAGATACGCAGTATTTT. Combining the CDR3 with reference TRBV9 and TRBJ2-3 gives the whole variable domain DSGVTQTPKHLITATGQRVTLRCSPRSGDLSVYWYQQSLDQGLQFLIQYYNGEERAKGNILERFSAQQFPDLHSELNLSSLELGDSALYFCASSPPKGFEDTQYFGPGTRLTVL.

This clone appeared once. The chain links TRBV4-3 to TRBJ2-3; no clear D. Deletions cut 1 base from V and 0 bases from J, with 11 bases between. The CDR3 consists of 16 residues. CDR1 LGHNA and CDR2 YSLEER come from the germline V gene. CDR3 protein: CASSQATAASTDTQYF. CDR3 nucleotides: TGCGCCAGCAGCCAAGCCACAGCCGCTAGCACAGATACGCAGTATTTT.